Below, 19 T cell receptor beta chains from the same sample are listed, as sequenced in a study of cytotoxic CD8 clonotypes in ibrutinib-treated CLL. The data were produced by immunoSEQ multiplex PCR, yet TCRdb's version contains in-frame clones alone and is incomplete. The sample consists of tens of thousands of clones, roughly 68% of them appearing once. Sequences were derived from PBMCs, sampled after 24 months of ibrutinib treatment. The receptors originated from a human donor with chronic lymphocytic leukemia.

The rearrangement uses TRBV7-8 and TRBJ2-7; TRBD1 matches at 7 bases. V lost 5 bases and J lost 5; bases outside the gene matches: 12. Germline V gene data show CDR1 as SGHVS and CDR2 as FQNEAQ. This CDR3 has 15 residues. The CDR3: CASSRRQGGFDEQYF. The CDR3 DNA reads as TGTGCCAGCAGCCGTAGACAGGGCGGGTTCGACGAGCAGTACTTC.

V and J are TRBV4-1 and TRBJ2-2; D call uncertain. The CDR3 runs to 13 residues. CDR1 and CDR2 from the germline V gene are MGHRA and YSYEKL. V lost 1 base and J 6 bases, leaving 6 bases between the germline ends. CDR3 nucleotide sequence: TGCGCCAGCAGCCAAGCAGTGCCCGGGGAGCTGTTTTTT. Translating gives CASSQAVPGELFF.

The chain recombines TRBV13 with TRBJ1-1; no firm D call. The germline V and J ends were trimmed by 5 bases and 4 bases, with 11 bases remaining between them. The CDR3 length is 13 residues. Germline loops: CDR1 PRHDT, CDR2 FYEKMQ (reference sequence). The CDR3 sequence: CASSPHLGTEAFF. The DNA for the CDR3 is TGTGCCAGCAGCCCCCATCTCGGCACTGAAGCTTTCTTT. The whole variable domain, filled in from reference TRBV13 and TRBJ1-1, reads AAGVIQSPRHLIKEKRETATLKCYPIPRHDTVYWYQQGPGQDPQFLISFYEKMQSDKGSIPDRFSAQQFSDYHSELNMSSLELGDSALYFCASSPHLGTEAFFGQGTRLTVV.

The rearrangement joins TRBV19 to TRBJ1-6; 8 bases agree with TRBD1. This CDR3 comprises 15 residues. The trim removed 7 bases at V and 0 bases at J, leaving 2 bases unmatched. From germline, CDR1 is LNHDA and CDR2 SQIVND (reference sequence). CDR3 in amino acids: CASKDRDSYNSPLHF. Here the CDR3 DNA reads TGTGCCAGTAAGGACAGGGACTCCTATAATTCACCCCTCCACTTT.

This chain uses TRBV5-4 with TRBJ2-7; 8 bases map to TRBD1. This CDR3 comprises 14 residues. Looked up from germline, CDR1 is SGHNT and CDR2 is YYREEE (reference sequence). Trimming took 4 bases from V and 6 from J; bases not matched to a gene: 9. This CDR3 is CASSLGQGASEQYF. In DNA, the CDR3 is TGTGCCAGCAGCCTCGGGCAGGGGGCATCCGAGCAGTACTTC.

CDR3 in DNA: TGTGCCAGCAGCTTTAGGACACCACTCGACGAGCAGTACTTC. The encoded protein is CASSFRTPLDEQYF. V gene TRBV7-9 combines with J gene TRBJ2-7, with D possibly TRBD1 on 5 matching bases. The CDR3 spans 14 residues. Looked up from germline, CDR1 is SEHNR and CDR2 is FQNEAQ (reference sequence). V lost 3 bases and J 5 bases, leaving 14 bases between the germline ends.

The CDR3 sequence is CASSITGTGYQPQHF. CDR3 DNA: TGTGCCAGTAGTATCACCGGGACAGGGTATCAGCCCCAGCATTTT. The chain links TRBV19 to TRBJ1-5; 9 bases match TRBD1. The CDR3 consists of 15 residues. The J segment lost 5 bases and the V segment lost 3 bases, leaving 5 bases of the junction unmatched. Germline CDR1 is LNHDA and CDR2 is SQIVND (reference sequence).

J is TRBJ1-3 and V is TRBV10-2; D gene ambiguous. CDR3 length: 13 residues. The germline gives CDR1 WSHSY, CDR2 SAAADI. The V end was cut by 6 bases, the J end by 1 base, with 7 bases between. For the CDR3, the DNA is TGCGCCAGCAGGGCAGGTTCTGGAAACACCATATATTTT. Translated: CASRAGSGNTIYF.

This chain joins TRBV5-8 and TRBJ2-7; the D is unclear. The CDR3 totals 12 residues. Germline CDR1 SGHTS, CDR2 YDEGEE. The V and J ends lost 3 bases and 3 bases respectively, with 7 bases between them. The CDR3 is CASSWEYYEQYF. CDR3 in DNA: TGTGCCAGCAGCTGGGAATACTACGAGCAGTACTTC.

V gene TRBV5-1 combines with J gene TRBJ2-1; 12 positions match TRBD2. Losses at the gene ends were 0 bases for V and 9 bases for J; bases not matched to a gene: 7. Germline V gene lookup returns CDR1 SGHRS and CDR2 YFSETQ. This CDR3 is built from 16 residues. The chain's CDR3 is CASSLAASGGAGEQFF. CDR3 in DNA: TGCGCCAGCAGCTTGGCGGCTAGCGGGGGGGCTGGTGAGCAGTTCTTC.

This clone was observed a handful of times. The V and J genes are TRBV5-4 and TRBJ1-1; 10 bases are shared with TRBD1. CDR1 and CDR2 from the germline V gene are SGHNT and YYREEE (reference sequence). This CDR3 region has 16 residues. J was trimmed by 3 bases and V by 0 bases; bases with no gene match: 5. CDR3 in DNA: TGTGCCAGCAGCTTGGACGCAGGGACAGGGGACACTGAAGCTTTCTTT. Amino acids: CASSLDAGTGDTEAFF.

This chain joins TRBV2 and TRBJ1-4; TRBD1 might be the D (5 bases). The CDR3 length is 16 residues. Germline CDR1 and CDR2: SNHLY and FYNNEI. With 6 bases removed from V and 1 base from J, the gap between germline ends came to 15 bases. The CDR3 loop is CASSTTGRVTNEKLFF. CDR3 DNA: TGTGCCAGCAGCACTACAGGAAGGGTAACTAATGAAAAACTGTTTTTT. The complete variable domain, with remaining parts taken from reference TRBV2 and TRBJ1-4, reads EPEVTQTPSHQVTQMGQEVILRCVPISNHLYFYWYRQILGQKVEFLVSFYNNEISEKSEIFDDQFSVERPDGSNFTLKIRSTKLEDSAMYFCASSTTGRVTNEKLFFGSGTQLSVL.

J is TRBJ2-3 and V is TRBV27; D unresolved. The germline CDR1 and CDR2 sequences are MNHEY and SMNVEV (reference sequence). With 5 bases removed from V and 6 bases from J, the gap between germline ends came to 6 bases. The CDR3 has 11 amino acids. The CDR3 DNA is TGTGCCAGCAGTCCCGGGGATACGCAGTATTTT. Its translation is CASSPGDTQYF.

The chain is built from TRBV6-5 and TRBJ2-7; D might be TRBD1 (6 bases). CDR3 size: 13 residues. With 10 bases removed from V and 4 bases from J, the gap between germline ends came to 17 bases. Germline assignment: CDR1 MNHEY and CDR2 SVGAGI. The chain's CDR3 is CATAQGVKYEQYF. In nucleotides, the CDR3 is TGTGCCACCGCACAGGGCGTTAAGTACGAGCAGTACTTC.

The chain employs TRBV9 and TRBJ2-1; perhaps TRBD2 as D (7 bases). The CDR3 spans 15 residues. The V gene lost 0 bases and the J gene lost 4 bases, with 11 bases spanning the gap. Germline V gene data show CDR1 as SGDLS and CDR2 as YYNGEE. The DNA of the CDR3 is TGTGCCAGCAGCGTAGACGCGGGGGCTTACAATGAGCAGTTCTTC. Encoded protein: CASSVDAGAYNEQFF.

The chain combines TRBV5-1 with TRBJ1-2, with TRBD1 matching over 9 bases. Trimming at V came to 5 bases and at J to 7 bases, leaving 3 bases not matched to a gene. The CDR3 length is 12 residues. The V gene's germline CDR1 is SGHRS and CDR2 YFSETQ. The CDR3 DNA reads as TGCGCCAGCAGGGGACAGGGAAGTGGCTACACCTTC. It is translated as CASRGQGSGYTF.

This clone was found a few times. The CDR3 nucleotides are TGTGCCAGCAGCTTCGGGGTGAGGAACGAGCAGTACTTC. It yields the protein CASSFGVRNEQYF. The genes are TRBV5-7 and TRBJ2-7, with a possible D match to TRBD2 (5 bases). TRBV5-7 is an ORF, with its function uncertain. Deletions cut 2 bases from V and 5 bases from J, with 11 bases between. The CDR3 is 13 residues long.

The chain employs TRBV14 and TRBJ2-1; a weak D match, TRBD1 (6 bases). Trimming removed 1 base at V and 7 bases at J, with 14 bases between. The CDR3 has 15 residues. The germline CDR1 and CDR2 sequences are SGHDN and FVKESK. DNA for the CDR3: TGTGCCAGCAGCCAAGGGTTTTGGGACAAAAATGAGCAGTTCTTC. Translating gives CASSQGFWDKNEQFF.

Comment on this clone: Possible read error: a much larger clone is one base away. The V and J genes are TRBV5-4 and TRBJ2-7, with TRBD1 matching over 9 bases. V lost 2 bases and J lost 0; bases outside the gene matches: 3. The CDR3 has 15 amino acids. CDR1 and CDR2 (germline): SGHNT, YYREEE (reference sequence). The CDR3 is CASSFGQGSSYEQYF. The DNA of the CDR3 is TGTGCCAGCAGCTTCGGACAGGGGAGCTCCTACGAGCAGTACTTC. Full variable domain (rest looked up from reference TRBV5-4 and TRBJ2-7): ETGVTQSPTHLIKTRGQQVTLRCSSQSGHNTVSWYQQALGQGPQFIFQYYREEENGRGNFPPRFSGLQFPNYSSELNVNALELDDSALYLCASSFGQGSSYEQYFGPGTRLTVT.